This TCR beta chain was recorded in a study of tumor-infiltrating lymphocytes in primary liver carcinoma. To note about this clonotype: No antigen is known for it.

Constant-region priming of 500 ng total RNA yielded TCR beta cDNA. Three rounds of nested multiplex PCR with slightly modified ARM-PCR produced TCR beta libraries. PCR rounds one and two used TRBV1-TRBV30 forward primers with a C-beta reverse primer for about 9 cycles each. MiXCR was run by TCRdb on the multiplex PCR reads, yielding one entry per CDR3 protein. The sample includes about 78,000 distinct CDR3 sequences, around 75% of them seen just once. Findings and limits, study-wide: Only about 7-24% of top clones occurred in every one of the five tumor regions.

Both RNA and DNA were isolated together from roughly 20-30 mg of bulk tissue that had not been sorted. Enrolled patients were chronically infected with HBV and treatment-naive. V lost 1 base to trimming and J lost 11 bases, with 20 bases between them. Germline loops: CDR1 SGHVS, CDR2 FQNEAQ. There are 15 residues in the CDR3. The sequencing input was liver tumor tissue from sampling region 4. Subset described: tumor region T4, right-lateral pole. This chain joins TRBV7-8 and TRBJ2-5; possibly TRBD1 or TRBD2 for D (5 bases each). The source is a woman aged 55-69 years with primary liver carcinoma and hepatitis B virus infection. CDR3 DNA: TGTGCCAGCAGCTTAGGGTTCGCAGACCAAGGGACGCAGTACTTC. This sequence encodes CASSLGFADQGTQYF. The entire variable domain, with the rest obtained from reference TRBV7-8 and TRBJ2-5, is as follows: GAGVSQSPRYKVAKRGQDVALRCDPISGHVSLFWYQQALGQGPEFLTYFQNEAQLDKSGLPSDRFFAERPEGSVSTLKIQRTQQEDSAVYLCASSLGFADQGTQYFGPGTRLLVL.